This T cell receptor (beta chain) was documented in a study of cytomegalovirus exposure and HLA in healthy donors. Points from the study as a whole: According to a subsequent analysis, TCR clusters from the first cohort were inclined to appear together in the 120 validation repertoires.

The germline V and J ends were trimmed by 0 bases and 1 base, with 10 bases remaining between them. Germline V CDR1 and CDR2: LNHNV, YYDKDF (reference sequence). The CDR3 is 16 amino acids. On this clone itself: Its target is not known.

Sequencing used immunoSEQ multiplex PCR; TCRdb keeps in-frame clones, though not all of them. The table shows 55,000 to 70,000 clones, with around 90% occurring only once. Specimen: PBMCs. This sequence was found in a woman between 25 and 40 years old in good health and CMV-seronegative. The gene calls are TRBV15 and TRBJ1-3; D is uncertain. The chain's CDR3 is CATSRDYWRSGNTIYF. CDR3 sequence (DNA): TGTGCCACCAGCAGAGATTATTGGCGGTCTGGAAACACCATATATTTT.